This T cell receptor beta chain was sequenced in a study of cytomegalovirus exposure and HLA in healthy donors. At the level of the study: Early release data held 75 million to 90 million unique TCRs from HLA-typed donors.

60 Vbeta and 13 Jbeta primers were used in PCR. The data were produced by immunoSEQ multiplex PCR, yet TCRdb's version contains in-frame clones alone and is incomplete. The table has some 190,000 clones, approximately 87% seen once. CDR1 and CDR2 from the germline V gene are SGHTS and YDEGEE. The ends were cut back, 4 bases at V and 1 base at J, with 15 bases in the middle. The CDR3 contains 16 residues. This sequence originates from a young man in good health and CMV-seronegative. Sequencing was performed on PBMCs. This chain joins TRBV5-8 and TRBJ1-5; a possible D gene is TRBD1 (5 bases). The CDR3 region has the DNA TGTGCCAGCAGCCGAACTCGTGGACAAAGCAATCAGCCCCAGCATTTT. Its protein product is CASSRTRGQSNQPQHF.